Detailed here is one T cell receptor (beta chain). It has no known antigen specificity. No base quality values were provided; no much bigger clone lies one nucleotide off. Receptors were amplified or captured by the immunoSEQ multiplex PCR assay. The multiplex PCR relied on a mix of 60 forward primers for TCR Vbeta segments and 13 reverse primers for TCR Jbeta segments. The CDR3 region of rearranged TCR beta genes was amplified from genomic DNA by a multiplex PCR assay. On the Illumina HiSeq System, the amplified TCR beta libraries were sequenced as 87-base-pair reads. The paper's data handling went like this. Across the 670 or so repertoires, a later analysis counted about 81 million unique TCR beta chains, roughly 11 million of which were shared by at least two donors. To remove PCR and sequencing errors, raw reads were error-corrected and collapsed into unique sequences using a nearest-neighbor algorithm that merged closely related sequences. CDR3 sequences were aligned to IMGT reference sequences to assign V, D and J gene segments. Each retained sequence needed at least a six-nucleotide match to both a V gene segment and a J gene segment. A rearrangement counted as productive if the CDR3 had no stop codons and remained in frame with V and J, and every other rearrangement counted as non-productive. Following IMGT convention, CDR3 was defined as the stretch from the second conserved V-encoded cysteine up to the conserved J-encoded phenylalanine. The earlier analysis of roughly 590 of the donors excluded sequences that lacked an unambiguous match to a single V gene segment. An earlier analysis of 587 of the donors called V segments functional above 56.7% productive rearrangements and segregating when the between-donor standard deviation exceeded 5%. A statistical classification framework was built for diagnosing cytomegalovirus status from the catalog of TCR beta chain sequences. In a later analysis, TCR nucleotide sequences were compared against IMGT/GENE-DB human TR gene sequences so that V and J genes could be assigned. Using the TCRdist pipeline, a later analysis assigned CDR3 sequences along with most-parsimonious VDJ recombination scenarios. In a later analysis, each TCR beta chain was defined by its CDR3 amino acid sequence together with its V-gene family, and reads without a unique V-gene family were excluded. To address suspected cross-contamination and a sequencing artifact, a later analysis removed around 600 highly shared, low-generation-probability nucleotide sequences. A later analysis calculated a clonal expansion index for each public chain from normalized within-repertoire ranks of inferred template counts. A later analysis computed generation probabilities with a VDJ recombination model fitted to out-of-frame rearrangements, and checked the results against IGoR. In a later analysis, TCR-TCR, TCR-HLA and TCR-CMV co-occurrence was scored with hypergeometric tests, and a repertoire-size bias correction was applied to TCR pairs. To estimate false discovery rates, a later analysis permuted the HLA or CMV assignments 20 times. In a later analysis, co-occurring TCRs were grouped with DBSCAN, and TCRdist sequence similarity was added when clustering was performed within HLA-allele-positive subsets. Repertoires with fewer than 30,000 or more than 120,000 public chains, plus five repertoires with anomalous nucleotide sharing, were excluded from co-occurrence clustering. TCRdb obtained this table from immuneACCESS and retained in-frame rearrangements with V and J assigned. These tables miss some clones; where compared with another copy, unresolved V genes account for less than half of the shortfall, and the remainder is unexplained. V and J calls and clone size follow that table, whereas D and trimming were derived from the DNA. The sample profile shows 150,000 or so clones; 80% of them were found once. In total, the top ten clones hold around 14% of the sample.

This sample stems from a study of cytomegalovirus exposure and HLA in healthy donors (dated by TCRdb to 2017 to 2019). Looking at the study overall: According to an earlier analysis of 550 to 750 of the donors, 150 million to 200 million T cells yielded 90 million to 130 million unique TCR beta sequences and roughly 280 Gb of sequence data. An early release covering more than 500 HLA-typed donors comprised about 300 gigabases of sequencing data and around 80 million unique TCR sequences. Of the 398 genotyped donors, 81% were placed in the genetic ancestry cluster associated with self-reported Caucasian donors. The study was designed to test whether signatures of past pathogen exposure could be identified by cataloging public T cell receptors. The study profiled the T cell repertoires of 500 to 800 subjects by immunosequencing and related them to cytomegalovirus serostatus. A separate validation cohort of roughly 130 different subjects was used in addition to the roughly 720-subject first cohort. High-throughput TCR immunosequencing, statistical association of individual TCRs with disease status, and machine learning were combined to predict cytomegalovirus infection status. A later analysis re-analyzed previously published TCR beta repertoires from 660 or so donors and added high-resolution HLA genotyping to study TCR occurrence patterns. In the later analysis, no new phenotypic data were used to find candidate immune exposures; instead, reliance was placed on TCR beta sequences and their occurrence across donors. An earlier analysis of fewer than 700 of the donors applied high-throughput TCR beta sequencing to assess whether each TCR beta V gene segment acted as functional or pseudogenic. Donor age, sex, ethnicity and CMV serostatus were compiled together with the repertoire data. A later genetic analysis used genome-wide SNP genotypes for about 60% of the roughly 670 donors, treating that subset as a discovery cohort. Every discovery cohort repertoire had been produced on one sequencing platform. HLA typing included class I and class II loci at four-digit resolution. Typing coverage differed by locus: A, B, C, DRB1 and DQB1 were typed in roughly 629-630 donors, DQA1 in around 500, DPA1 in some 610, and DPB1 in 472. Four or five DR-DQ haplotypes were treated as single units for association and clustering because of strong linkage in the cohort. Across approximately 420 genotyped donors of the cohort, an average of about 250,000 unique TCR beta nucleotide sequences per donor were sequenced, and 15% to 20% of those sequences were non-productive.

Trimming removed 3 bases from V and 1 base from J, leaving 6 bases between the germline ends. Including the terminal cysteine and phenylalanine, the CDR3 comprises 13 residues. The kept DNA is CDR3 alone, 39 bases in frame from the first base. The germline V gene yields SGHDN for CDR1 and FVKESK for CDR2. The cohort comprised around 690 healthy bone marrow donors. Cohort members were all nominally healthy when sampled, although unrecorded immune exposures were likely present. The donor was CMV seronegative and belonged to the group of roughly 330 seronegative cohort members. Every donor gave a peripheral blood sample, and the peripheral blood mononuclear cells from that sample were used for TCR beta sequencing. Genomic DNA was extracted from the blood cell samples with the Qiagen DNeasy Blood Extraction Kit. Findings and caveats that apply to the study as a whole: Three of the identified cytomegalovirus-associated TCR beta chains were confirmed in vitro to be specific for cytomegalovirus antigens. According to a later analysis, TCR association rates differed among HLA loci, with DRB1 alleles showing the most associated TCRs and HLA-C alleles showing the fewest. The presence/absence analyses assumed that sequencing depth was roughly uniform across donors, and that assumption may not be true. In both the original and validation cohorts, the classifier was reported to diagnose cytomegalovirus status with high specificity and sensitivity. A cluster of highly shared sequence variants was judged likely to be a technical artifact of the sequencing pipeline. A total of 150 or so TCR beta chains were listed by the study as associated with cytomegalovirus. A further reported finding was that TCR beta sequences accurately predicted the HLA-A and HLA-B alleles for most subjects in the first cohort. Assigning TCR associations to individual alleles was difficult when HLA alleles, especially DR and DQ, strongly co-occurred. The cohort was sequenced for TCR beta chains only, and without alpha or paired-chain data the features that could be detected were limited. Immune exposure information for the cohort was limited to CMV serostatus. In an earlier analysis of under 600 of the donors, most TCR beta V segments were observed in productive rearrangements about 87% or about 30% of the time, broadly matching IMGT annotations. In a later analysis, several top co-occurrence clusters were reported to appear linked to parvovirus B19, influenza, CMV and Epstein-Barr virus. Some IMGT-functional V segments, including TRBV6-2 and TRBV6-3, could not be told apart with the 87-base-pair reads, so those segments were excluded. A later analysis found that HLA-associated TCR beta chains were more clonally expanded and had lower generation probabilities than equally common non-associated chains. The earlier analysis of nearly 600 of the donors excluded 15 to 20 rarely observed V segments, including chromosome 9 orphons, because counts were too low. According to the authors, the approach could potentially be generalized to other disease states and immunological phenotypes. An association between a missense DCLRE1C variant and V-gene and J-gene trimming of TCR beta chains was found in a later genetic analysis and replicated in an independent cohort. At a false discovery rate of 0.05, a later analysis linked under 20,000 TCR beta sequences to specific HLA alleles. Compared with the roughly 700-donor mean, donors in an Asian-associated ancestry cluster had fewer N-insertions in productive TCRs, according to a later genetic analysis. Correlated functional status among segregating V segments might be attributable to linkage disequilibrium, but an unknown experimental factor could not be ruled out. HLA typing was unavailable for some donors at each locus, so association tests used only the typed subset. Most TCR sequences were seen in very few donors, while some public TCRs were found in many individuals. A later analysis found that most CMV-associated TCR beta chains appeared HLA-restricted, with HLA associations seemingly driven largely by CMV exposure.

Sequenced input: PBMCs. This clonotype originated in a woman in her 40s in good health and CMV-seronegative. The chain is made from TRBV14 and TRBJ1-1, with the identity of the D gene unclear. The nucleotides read TGTGCCAGCAGCCAGTTCCGGAACACTGAAGCTTTCTTT. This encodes CASSQFRNTEAFF.